This record concerns one T cell receptor (beta chain) sequence. The data were taken from a study of blood T cell repertoires in COVID-19. The method was immunoSEQ multiplex PCR; TCRdb's version includes in-frame clones alone and lacks a portion of them. The profile shows about 140,000 clones, more than 80% of them singletons. CDR1 and CDR2 from the germline V gene are LGHNA and YNFKEQ. V was clipped by 6 bases and J by 4 bases, with 16 bases between them. The CDR3 consists of 15 residues. The rearrangement links TRBV4-2 to TRBJ1-5, with D unclear. This TCR was recovered from a woman between 18 and 29 years old who had been exposed to COVID-19. Sequenced: PBMCs or T cells enriched from blood (not recorded which). CDR3: CASSPSGHPNQPQHF. As DNA, the CDR3 is TGTGCCAGCAGTCCTTCTGGGCACCCAAATCAGCCCCAGCATTTT.